This record covers a single T cell receptor beta chain. Antigen unknown. Some clones are missing from TCRdb's copy, which holds only in-frame ones; the method was immunoSEQ multiplex PCR. The sample includes roughly 2 million clones, just under 95% of them seen just once. After removal of 1 base from V and 5 bases from J, the junction contained 5 bases not matched to a gene. Germline V gene data show CDR1 as SGHVS and CDR2 as FQNEAQ. The CDR3 extends over 15 amino acids. CD45RO negativity and positive selection for CCR7 defined naive CD8 cells, a population that excluded terminally differentiated effector memory CD45RA+ cells. The sample originates from a study of shared clonotypes between healthy human individuals. Notes on the study in general: Memory subsets had estimated richness that was generally smaller than that of naive subsets. Sorted-subset sequencing, rarefaction showed, was incomplete despite large depth. Sequencing depth was a factor that was expected to affect clonotype sharing among donors.

The TCR originated in a man younger than 35 in good health. The material sequenced was naive CD8+ T cells sorted from blood. The genes are TRBV7-8 and TRBJ2-7; 10 nucleotides match TRBD1. The CDR3: CASSLVGGTGDEQYF. CDR3 nucleotide sequence: TGTGCCAGCAGCTTAGTTGGCGGGACAGGGGACGAGCAGTACTTC.